The source of this TCR beta chain is a study of cytomegalovirus exposure and HLA in healthy donors (dated by TCRdb to about 2017). Regarding the study in general: According to an earlier analysis of around 600 of the donors, about 179 million T cells yielded 100 million or so unique TCR beta sequences and approximately 300 Gb of sequence data. Roughly 300 gigabases of sequencing data and 75 million to 85 million unique TCR sequences made up an early release that covered roughly 670 HLA-typed donors. Of the 398 genotyped donors, about 84% fell in the genetic ancestry cluster associated with self-reported Caucasian donors. The study aimed to test whether signatures of past pathogen exposure could be identified by cataloging public T cell receptors. The T cell repertoires of 670 or so subjects were profiled by immunosequencing and related to cytomegalovirus serostatus. In addition to the first cohort of hundreds of subjects, a separate validation cohort of under 150 different subjects was used. High-throughput TCR immunosequencing, statistical association of individual TCRs with disease status, and machine learning were combined to predict cytomegalovirus infection status. To study patterns of TCR occurrence, a later analysis re-analyzed previously published TCR beta repertoires from just over 650 donors and added high-resolution HLA genotyping. The later analysis used no new phenotypic data to find candidate immune exposures, relying instead on TCR beta sequences and their occurrence across donors. In an earlier analysis of several hundred of the donors, high-throughput TCR beta sequencing was used to judge whether each TCR beta V gene segment behaved as functional or pseudogenic. Donor age, sex, ethnicity and CMV serostatus were compiled alongside the repertoire data. A later genetic analysis took genome-wide SNP genotypes for about three fifths of the roughly 670 donors and used that subset as a discovery cohort. Every repertoire in the discovery cohort had been generated on one and the same sequencing platform. HLA typing included class I and class II loci at four-digit resolution. The number of typed donors differed by locus: 629-630 for A, B, C, DRB1 and DQB1; about 520 for DQA1; 606 for DPA1; and roughly 450 for DPB1. Because of strong linkage in the cohort, four or five DR-DQ haplotypes were treated as single units for association and clustering. Among around 400 genotyped donors of the cohort, an average of approximately 240,000 unique TCR beta nucleotide sequences was sequenced per donor, of which about 19% were non-productive.

The cohort was made up of approximately 700 healthy bone marrow donors. All cohort members were sampled while nominally healthy, although unrecorded immune exposures were likely present. The donor was CMV seronegative and was included in the group of about 400 seronegative cohort members. Every donor gave a peripheral blood sample, and the peripheral blood mononuclear cells from that sample were used for TCR beta sequencing. Genomic DNA was extracted from the blood cell samples with the Qiagen DNeasy Blood Extraction Kit. Broad study findings and their caveats: Across donors, most TCR sequences were observed very rarely, whereas some public TCRs were present in many individuals. Broadly in line with IMGT annotations, most TCR beta V segments showed up in productive rearrangements about 87% or about 30% of the time in an earlier analysis of several hundred of the donors. A further reported finding was that TCR beta sequences accurately predicted the HLA-A and HLA-B alleles for most subjects in the first cohort. Roughly uniform sequencing depth across donors was assumed in presence/absence analyses, although this assumption may not hold. A later analysis found that TCR association rates varied across HLA loci, with DRB1 alleles showing the most associated TCRs and HLA-C alleles the fewest. The earlier analysis of approximately 560 of the donors excluded some 15 rarely observed V segments, including chromosome 9 orphons, because counts were too low. In vitro tests confirmed that three of the cytomegalovirus-associated TCR beta chains recognize cytomegalovirus antigens. CMV serostatus was the only immune exposure information available for the cohort. Most CMV-associated TCR beta chains appeared to be HLA-restricted in a later analysis, and the HLA associations seemed to be driven largely by CMV exposure. A later genetic analysis reported fewer N-insertions in productive TCRs among donors in an Asian-associated ancestry cluster than the 666-donor mean. A later analysis found that HLA-associated TCR beta chains were more clonally expanded and had lower generation probabilities than equally common non-associated chains. V-gene and J-gene trimming of TCR beta chains was associated with a missense DCLRE1C variant in a later genetic analysis, and the association was replicated in an independent cohort. In this cohort, only TCR beta chains were sequenced, and detectable features were limited by the absence of alpha or paired-chain data. Strong co-occurrence of HLA alleles, especially DR and DQ, made assigning TCR associations to individual alleles difficult. The classifier was reported to diagnose cytomegalovirus status with high specificity and sensitivity in both the original cohort and the validation cohort. Linkage disequilibrium might explain the correlated functional status among segregating V segments, but an unknown experimental factor could not be excluded. A cluster of highly shared sequence variants was judged likely to represent a technical artifact of the sequencing pipeline. Because HLA typing was missing for some donors at each locus, association tests included only the typed subset. In a later analysis, 15,000 to 20,000 TCR beta sequences were associated with specific HLA alleles at a false discovery rate of 0.05. It was suggested by the authors that the approach could potentially be generalized to other disease states and immunological phenotypes. The 87-base-pair reads could not distinguish some IMGT-functional V segments, including TRBV6-2 and TRBV6-3, so those segments were excluded. Several of the top co-occurrence clusters appeared to be linked to parvovirus B19, influenza, CMV and Epstein-Barr virus, according to a later analysis. In the study, roughly 160 TCR beta chains were listed as associated with cytomegalovirus.

Receptor amplification or capture employed the immunoSEQ multiplex PCR assay. A mixture of 60 forward primers for TCR Vbeta segments and 13 reverse primers for TCR Jbeta segments was used in the multiplex PCR. A multiplex PCR assay on genomic DNA amplified the CDR3 region of rearranged TCR beta genes. The Illumina HiSeq System was used to sequence the amplified TCR beta libraries as 87-base-pair reads. The published analysis was carried out like this. A later analysis counted about 76 million unique TCR beta chains across the 640 or so repertoires, and some 11 million of these chains were shared by at least two donors. Raw reads were error-corrected and collapsed into unique sequences with a nearest-neighbor algorithm that merged closely related sequences to remove PCR and sequencing errors. To assign V, D and J gene segments, CDR3 sequences were aligned to IMGT reference sequences. For a sequence to be retained, a match of at least six nucleotides to both a V gene segment and a J gene segment was required. Rearrangements were called productive when the CDR3 lacked stop codons and stayed in frame with V and J; all others were non-productive. Following IMGT convention, CDR3 was defined as the stretch from the second conserved V-encoded cysteine to the conserved J-encoded phenylalanine. The earlier analysis of about 590 of the donors excluded sequences that lacked an unambiguous match to a single V gene segment. In an earlier analysis of several hundred of the donors, V segments were called functional above 56.7% productive rearrangements and were called segregating when the between-donor standard deviation exceeded 5%. A statistical classification framework was built for diagnosing cytomegalovirus status from the catalog of TCR beta chain sequences. In a later analysis, V and J genes were assigned by comparing TCR nucleotide sequences against IMGT/GENE-DB human TR gene sequences. In a later analysis, CDR3 sequences and most-parsimonious VDJ recombination scenarios were assigned using the TCRdist pipeline. In a later analysis, each TCR beta chain was defined by its CDR3 amino acid sequence together with its V-gene family, and reads without a unique V-gene family were excluded. As a way to deal with suspected cross-contamination and a sequencing artifact, a later analysis dropped over 550 nucleotide sequences that were highly shared and had low generation probability. A later analysis calculated a clonal expansion index for each public chain from normalized within-repertoire ranks of inferred template counts. A later analysis computed generation probabilities with a VDJ recombination model fitted to out-of-frame rearrangements, and checked the results against IGoR. In a later analysis, hypergeometric tests were used to score TCR-TCR, TCR-HLA and TCR-CMV co-occurrence, with a repertoire-size bias correction applied to TCR pairs. False discovery rates were estimated in a later analysis by permuting HLA or CMV assignments 20 times. In a later analysis, co-occurring TCRs were grouped using DBSCAN, with TCRdist sequence similarity added in when clustering inside HLA-allele-positive subsets. Repertoires with fewer than 30,000 or more than 120,000 public chains were left out of co-occurrence clustering, as were five repertoires with anomalous nucleotide sharing. Held by TCRdb, this immuneACCESS table contains in-frame sequences only and omits some clones. Under half of the omission traces to an unresolved V gene where checked; the cause of the rest is unknown. V, J and clone size were drawn from that table, and D and trimming were deduced from the DNA. This sample gives about 130,000 clones in total; 70% to 80% of them show up just once. Of the sample, roughly 4% is held by the ten largest clones.

The junction shows trimming of 5 bases on V and 2 bases on J, plus 16 bases between the germline ends. The CDR3 holds 16 amino acids from the cysteine to the phenylalanine. Of all the DNA, just the CDR3 is kept, 48 bases in frame from base 1. For CDR1 and CDR2, the germline V gene lists SGHVS and FQNEAQ. This clone occurred once. Its antigen has not been determined. Base quality data are lacking; no much larger clone is found one base away. Sequenced sample: PBMCs. This clonotype was obtained from a man aged 40-49 years in good health and CMV-seronegative. This chain joins TRBV7-8 to TRBJ1-5, with TRBD1 as a weak D call on 5 bases. The DNA is as follows: TGTGCCAGCAGCCCCCGGGGGGACCAACGCAATCAGCCCCAGCATTTT. This sequence encodes CASSPRGDQRNQPQHF.